Listed below are T cell receptor beta chains from one sample, sequenced in a study of T cell responses to AZD1222 COVID-19 vaccine. The protocol was immunoSEQ multiplex PCR, while the TCRdb copy is restricted to in-frame clones and leaves out a portion. Altogether under 200,000 clones are present, 90% to 95% being singletons, with the ten largest covering roughly 9.8%. The starting material was peripheral blood, obtained on day 0 of AZD1222 vaccination. The receptors stem from an adult in good health. CDR3s include the opening cysteine and the closing phenylalanine or tryptophan. The D gene is left open where the match is weak. The size entry is marked missing in some rows and otherwise reads once, few, many or a size class.

size: .; V: TRBV10-2; J: TRBJ2-1; length: 17; D: TRBD2; CDR3: CASPRTSGRAGYNEQFF
size: .; V: TRBV27; J: TRBJ1-2; length: 11; D: .; CDR3: CASGPASGYTF
size: .; V: TRBV16; J: TRBJ1-6; length: 15; D: TRBD1; CDR3: CASSQIRDRNSPLHF
size: .; V: TRBV27; J: TRBJ2-1; length: 14; D: .; CDR3: CASSLRFSYNEQFF
size: .; V: TRBV6-5; J: TRBJ1-5; length: 11; D: .; CDR3: CASNQGQPQHF
size: .; V: TRBV27; J: TRBJ2-1; length: 12; D: .; CDR3: CASSLPGGEQFF
size: .; V: TRBV7-3; J: TRBJ2-1; length: 13; D: .; CDR3: CASSLKGNNEQFF
size: .; V: TRBV7-9; J: TRBJ1-5; length: 14; D: TRBD1; CDR3: CASSLTGQNQPQHF
size: .; V: TRBV12-3/TRBV12-4; J: TRBJ2-7; length: 13; D: TRBD1; CDR3: CASSTDRDYEQYF
size: .; V: TRBV28; J: TRBJ1-6; length: 15; D: .; CDR3: CASSYTSGGNSPLHF
size: .; V: TRBV27; J: TRBJ1-6; length: 16; D: .; CDR3: CASSLFPDPGDSPLHF
size: .; V: TRBV5-4; J: TRBJ2-5; length: 15; D: TRBD2; CDR3: CASSTTSGPQETQYF
size: once; V: TRBV4-1; J: TRBJ2-7; length: 16; D: TRBD2; CDR3: CASSQVWSSGSYEQYF
size: .; V: TRBV5-6; J: TRBJ1-2; length: 13; D: .; CDR3: CASSLGEYYGYTF
size: .; V: TRBV27; J: TRBJ1-6; length: 18; D: .; CDR3: CASSLPRVLPGDNSPLHF
size: .; V: TRBV14; J: TRBJ1-1; length: 15; D: .; CDR3: CASSQQAWGSTEAFF
size: .; V: TRBV6-6; J: TRBJ2-4; length: 15; D: .; CDR3: CASRHSPEAKNIQYF
size: .; V: TRBV27; J: TRBJ1-1; length: 18; D: .; CDR3: CASSSLISGVPHGTEAFF
size: .; V: TRBV4-2; J: TRBJ1-6; length: 18; D: .; CDR3: CASSQLKTTGIKDSPLHF
size: .; V: TRBV29-1; J: TRBJ2-1; length: 13; D: TRBD2; CDR3: CSVALLLAGEQFF
size: .; V: TRBV6-2/TRBV6-3; J: TRBJ1-1; length: 17; D: TRBD1; CDR3: CASSSPRDRSLGTEAFF
size: .; V: TRBV11-2; J: TRBJ2-2; length: 14; D: .; CDR3: CASSPSAGTGELFF
size: .; V: TRBV9; J: TRBJ1-2; length: 14; D: .; CDR3: CASSVAVTAYGYTF
size: .; V: TRBV6-4; J: TRBJ1-5; length: 16; D: .; CDR3: CASPSDHAAIYQPQHF
size: .; V: TRBV5-1; J: TRBJ2-3; length: 21; D: TRBD2; CDR3: CASSLELALAGAPEGTDTQYF
size: .; V: TRBV9; J: TRBJ2-5; length: 14; D: .; CDR3: CASSVELVAETQYF
size: .; V: TRBV10-3; J: TRBJ1-1; length: 18; D: TRBD1; CDR3: CAISEDRGSKRWNTEAFF
size: .; V: TRBV6-5; J: TRBJ2-7; length: 15; D: TRBD2; CDR3: CASSQTSGSSYEQYF
size: .; V: TRBV6-6; J: TRBJ1-1; length: 14; D: TRBD1; CDR3: CASSLRSRGAEAFF
size: .; V: TRBV7-9; J: TRBJ2-7; length: 14; D: .; CDR3: CASSLSGRPYEQYF
size: .; V: TRBV15; J: TRBJ2-7; length: 16; D: .; CDR3: CATSSPDDQGAYEQYF
size: .; V: TRBV6-5; J: TRBJ1-4; length: 12; D: TRBD1; CDR3: CASSYNRDRLFF
size: .; V: TRBV7-8; J: TRBJ2-2; length: 17; D: TRBD2; CDR3: CASSQWTSGTFTGELFF
size: few; V: TRBV6-1; J: TRBJ1-2; length: 13; D: .; CDR3: CASSEASLYGYTF
size: .; V: TRBV9; J: TRBJ2-2; length: 14; D: .; CDR3: CASSVIQGTGELFF
size: .; V: TRBV28; J: TRBJ2-1; length: 14; D: TRBD2; CDR3: CASSLMRELGEQFF
size: .; V: TRBV2; J: TRBJ2-5; length: 13; D: .; CDR3: CASRNIRRETQYF
size: .; V: TRBV6-5; J: TRBJ2-7; length: 14; D: .; CDR3: CASSLYYKAYEQYF